This T cell receptor beta chain was found in a study of cytomegalovirus exposure and HLA in healthy donors. Study at large: Assignment to the Caucasian-associated ancestry cluster applied to around 80% of the 300 to 500 genotyped donors.

Whole-study findings and limits: Later analysis demonstrated an association between a missense DCLRE1C variant and TCR beta V- and J-gene trimming. Across all donors, roughly uniform sequencing depth was an assumption of the presence/absence analyses. Accurate prediction of HLA-A and HLA-B alleles (for most subjects) was reportedly achieved from TCR beta sequences.

With 2 bases removed from V and 5 bases from J, the gap between germline ends came to 10 bases. The CDR3 covers 13 residues. The V gene's germline CDR1 is GTSNPN and CDR2 SVGIG (reference sequence). Concerning this clone: Its antigen is still unknown.

The PCR employed 60 Vbeta primers together with 13 Jbeta primers. Clones were read by immunoSEQ multiplex PCR, and TCRdb kept only the in-frame ones, dropping some. This table has approximately 75,000 clones, approximately 82% appearing once. The chain combines TRBV30 with TRBJ1-5, with D possibly being TRBD1 (6 bases). The source of this sequence is a man in his 70s in good health and CMV-seropositive. The sample was PBMCs. CDR3 nucleotide sequence: TGTGCCTGGAGTCGGGCAGGGGATCAGCCCCAGCATTTT. Its protein product is CAWSRAGDQPQHF.